This T cell receptor (beta chain) stems from a study of T-cell memory formation after mild COVID-19. 5'RACE, which relied on constant-segment primers, yielded TCR alpha and TCR beta cDNA libraries carrying sample barcodes and UMIs. One entry per CDR3 protein, called by TCRdb with MiXCR from the 5' RACE reads. The sample consists of 410,000 or so distinct CDR3 sequences, around 22% of them appearing once. This clonotype has just one count. Germline trimming cut 0 bases from V and 8 bases from J; bases unmatched to any gene: 11. CDR3 size: 15 residues. Per germline, CDR1 GTSNPN and CDR2 SVGIG (reference sequence).

The V and J genes are TRBV30 and TRBJ1-2; TRBD1 agrees at 8 bases. The TCR originated in an adult woman who had mild COVID-19 (a few samples of this study predate the infection). Cell type and time point are not known. Sequences were obtained from PBMCs or a T cell subset sorted from them (not recorded which). In DNA form, the CDR3 reads TGTGCCTGGAGTGTATCTTTCGGGACAGGTCAAGGCTACACCTTC. It codes for CAWSVSFGTGQGYTF. Based on the CDR3 plus reference TRBV30 and TRBJ1-2, the full variable domain is SQTIHQWPATLVQPVGSPLSLECTVEGTSNPNLYWYRQAAGRGLQLLFYSVGIGQISSEVPQNLSASRPQDRQFILSSKKLLLSDSGFYLCAWSVSFGTGQGYTFGSGTRLTVV.